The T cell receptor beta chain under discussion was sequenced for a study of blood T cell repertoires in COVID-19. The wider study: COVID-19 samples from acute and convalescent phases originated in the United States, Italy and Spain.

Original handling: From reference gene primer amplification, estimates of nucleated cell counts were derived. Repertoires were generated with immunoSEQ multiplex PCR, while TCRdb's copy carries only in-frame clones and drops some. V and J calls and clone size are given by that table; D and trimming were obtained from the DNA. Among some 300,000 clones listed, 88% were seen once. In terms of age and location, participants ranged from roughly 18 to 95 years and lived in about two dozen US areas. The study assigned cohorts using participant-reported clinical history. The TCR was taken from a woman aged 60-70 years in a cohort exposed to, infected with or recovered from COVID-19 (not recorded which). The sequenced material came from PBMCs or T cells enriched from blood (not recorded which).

DNA for the CDR3: TGTGCCAGCAGCTCCCTCTTGAGCTCTGGAAACACCATATATTTT. Protein sequence: CASSSLLSSGNTIYF. This chain uses TRBV7-2 with TRBJ1-3; D gene ambiguous. V dropped 4 bases and J dropped 0 bases, with 10 bases sitting between them. This CDR3 is 15 amino acids long. The germline CDR1 and CDR2 sequences are SGHTA and FQGNSA.